A single sample is the source of the 13 T cell receptor beta chains below, sequenced in a study of blood T cell repertoires in COVID-19 (dated by TCRdb to 2018 to 2020). Library preparation was by the immunoSEQ multiplex PCR assay. The table was pulled from immuneACCESS by TCRdb, which kept in-frame rearrangements only. Such tables lose some clones; where checked, under half of the loss comes from unresolved V genes, and the rest has no known cause. For this sample there are tens of thousands of clones; approximately 89% appear just once. The ten largest account for approximately 2.2% of the sample. Source material: peripheral blood. Source of these receptors: a man aged 45-65 years with acute or convalescent COVID-19.

This clone was observed a single time. The CDR3 reads CASSQAVTGGLQKLFF. The CDR3 DNA reads as TGCGCCAGCAGCCAAGCGGTCACAGGGGGCTTACAAAAACTGTTTTTT. The chain carries TRBV4-1 and TRBJ1-4; 9 positions match TRBD1. The CDR3 extends over 16 amino acids. J gave up 9 bases and V 1 base, and 9 bases lay outside the gene matches. Per germline, CDR1 MGHRA and CDR2 YSYEKL.

The rearrangement links TRBV28 to TRBJ2-3, with 14 bases lining up with TRBD2. With 6 bases clipped from V and 6 bases from J, the junction kept 11 bases outside the gene matches. From germline, CDR1 is MDHEN and CDR2 SYDVKM. The CDR3 covers 17 residues. The CDR3 DNA reads as TGTGCCAGCAGGGAACTCGGACTAGCGGGAGGTACGGATACGCAGTATTTT. This gives the protein CASRELGLAGGTDTQYF.

The chain links TRBV4-1 to TRBJ2-1; the match to TRBD2 covers 10 bases. CDR1 is MGHRA, CDR2 YSYEKL, per germline. J gave up 8 bases and V 0 bases, and 7 bases lay outside the gene matches. CDR3 length equals 16 residues. In DNA, the CDR3 is TGCGCCAGCAGCCAAGATTGGGCTAGCGGGAGCCATGAGCAGTTCTTC. It translates to CASSQDWASGSHEQFF.

V usage is TRBV18 and J usage is TRBJ2-4; TRBD1 matches at 7 bases. V lost 3 bases and J lost 5; bases outside the gene matches: 4. Germline CDR1 KGHSH, CDR2 LQKENI. This CDR3 has 14 residues. The CDR3 region is CASSPFGTENIQYF. CDR3 in DNA: TGTGCCAGCTCACCCTTCGGGACAGAAAACATTCAGTACTTC.

The chain combines TRBV5-1 with TRBJ1-1, with TRBD1 matching over 7 bases. The length of the CDR3 is 14 residues. V gave up 4 bases and J gave up 0 bases; unmatched junction bases: 3. Germline V gene sequence: CDR1 SGHRS, CDR2 YFSETQ. The CDR3 reads CASSTGQLNTEAFF. The CDR3 DNA follows: TGCGCCAGCAGCACGGGACAGTTGAACACTGAAGCTTTCTTT.

This chain's CDR3 is CASSIGGMGTTEAFF. The CDR3, as DNA: TGTGCCAGTAGTATTGGGGGGATGGGAACCACTGAAGCTTTCTTT. The rearrangement links TRBV19 to TRBJ1-1, with D perhaps matching TRBD1 (5 bases). The ends were cut back, 3 bases at V and 4 bases at J, with 15 bases in the middle. The CDR3 spans 15 residues. From germline, CDR1 is LNHDA and CDR2 SQIVND (reference sequence).

The V and J genes are TRBV5-6 and TRBJ1-2, with a weak D call TRBD1 (6 bases). There are 15 residues in the CDR3. Germline CDR1 reads SGHDT; CDR2 reads YYEEEE. Trimming stripped 0 bases from V and 7 bases from J, with 16 bases between. The CDR3 loop is CASSLVRTAYSGYTF. The CDR3 region has the DNA TGTGCCAGCAGCTTGGTGAGGACAGCCTATAGTGGCTACACCTTC.

This clone was counted between two and nine times. The chain recombines TRBV7-8 with TRBJ1-2; D possibly corresponds to TRBD1 (5 bases). V was clipped by 5 bases and J by 2 bases, with 9 bases between them. Germline V gives CDR1 SGHVS, CDR2 FQNEAQ. The CDR3 is made up of 13 amino acids. The CDR3 DNA reads TGTGCCAGCAGCATCGACAGAAACTATGGCTACACCTTC. Encoded protein: CASSIDRNYGYTF.

The chain joins TRBV9 to TRBJ2-1, with no clear D. CDR3 size: 12 residues. Germline CDR1 SGDLS, CDR2 YYNGEE. V was pared by 4 bases and J by 7 bases, with 9 bases between. CDR3 coding DNA: TGTGCCAGCAGCCAGGAACTGAATGAGCAGTTCTTC. Its protein product is CASSQELNEQFF. Full variable domain (outside the CDR3, taken from reference TRBV9 and TRBJ2-1): DSGVTQTPKHLITATGQRVTLRCSPRSGDLSVYWYQQSLDQGLQFLIQYYNGEERAKGNILERFSAQQFPDLHSELNLSSLELGDSALYFCASSQELNEQFFGPGTRLTVL.

V gene TRBV28 combines with J gene TRBJ2-1, with TRBD1 matching 12 bases. Germline V CDR1 and CDR2: MDHEN, SYDVKM. The CDR3 is made up of 16 amino acids. After removal of 5 bases from V and 7 bases from J, the junction contained 9 bases not matched to a gene. CDR3: CASSGWDRGPKNEQFF. In DNA, the CDR3 is TGTGCCAGCAGTGGCTGGGACAGGGGGCCGAAAAATGAGCAGTTCTTC.

This clone was seen only a few times. The chain employs TRBV28 and TRBJ1-4, with a weak D call TRBD1 (5 bases). The CDR3 loop spans 15 amino acids. V was trimmed by 7 bases and J by 7 bases, leaving 19 bases between them. The V gene's germline CDR1 is MDHEN and CDR2 SYDVKM. CDR3 loop: CASTLGGVRGEKLFF. The CDR3 DNA reads as TGTGCCAGCACCCTGGGAGGGGTTCGGGGTGAAAAACTGTTTTTT.

This CDR3 is CASSFAGQGQPQHF. CDR3 DNA sequence: TGTGCCAGCAGTTTTGCAGGACAGGGTCAGCCCCAGCATTTT. The rearrangement links TRBV28 to TRBJ1-5, with 8 nucleotides matching TRBD1. The J segment lost 6 bases and the V segment lost 3 bases, leaving 4 bases of the junction unmatched. The length of the CDR3 is 14 residues. Germline CDR1 and CDR2: MDHEN and SYDVKM.

This clone was counted a single time. This chain connects TRBV7-2 to TRBJ2-3; 10 bases align to TRBD1. The CDR3 loop spans 16 amino acids. The germline CDR1 and CDR2 sequences are SGHTA and FQGNSA. The V gene end was trimmed by 7 bases and the J gene end by 2 bases; junction bases not matched to a gene: 9. Here the CDR3 reads CASTPGTGVFTDTQYF. In DNA form, the CDR3 reads TGTGCCAGCACCCCCGGGACAGGGGTTTTCACAGATACGCAGTATTTT.